This is a list of T cell receptor beta chains from one sample in a study of blood T cell repertoires in COVID-19. Some clones are missing from TCRdb's copy, which holds only in-frame ones; the method was immunoSEQ multiplex PCR. Counted here are some 330,000 clones, around 92% occurring once; the ten biggest clones make up 1.5% to 2%. The sample consisted of peripheral blood. The receptors derive from a woman aged 25 to 39 with COVID-19, enrolled during active disease. Each CDR3 is given with its conserved first and last residue. A D gene is named only where the DNA matches it firmly. Not all rows give a size; the values are once, few, many and, for expanded clones, a class.

d_call: TRBD1; v_call: TRBV5-1; clone_size: .; j_call: TRBJ2-5; cdr3_aa: CASSRTGGETQYF; cdr3_nt: TGCGCCAGCAGCCGGACAGGGGGGGAGACCCAGTACTTC
d_call: .; v_call: TRBV18; clone_size: .; j_call: TRBJ2-7; cdr3_aa: CASSPPGLVEYEQYF; cdr3_nt: TGTGCCAGCTCACCACCGGGTCTAGTGGAATACGAGCAGTACTTC
d_call: .; v_call: TRBV3-1/TRBV3-2; clone_size: .; j_call: TRBJ1-1; cdr3_aa: CASSQDRQGRRAFF; cdr3_nt: TGTGCCAGCAGCCAAGATAGGCAGGGCAGGAGAGCTTTCTTT
d_call: TRBD2; v_call: TRBV28; clone_size: .; j_call: TRBJ2-1; cdr3_aa: CASSLSGLAGGTYNEQFF; cdr3_nt: TGTGCCAGCAGTTTATCCGGACTAGCGGGGGGAACCTACAATGAGCAGTTCTTC
d_call: .; v_call: TRBV5-6; clone_size: .; j_call: TRBJ1-1; cdr3_aa: CASSRTHTEAFF; cdr3_nt: TGTGCCAGCAGTCGGACACACACTGAAGCTTTCTTT
d_call: TRBD1; v_call: TRBV19; clone_size: .; j_call: TRBJ1-2; cdr3_aa: CASQGAIDGYTF; cdr3_nt: TGTGCCAGCCAGGGGGCTATTGATGGCTACACCTTC
d_call: TRBD1; v_call: TRBV18; clone_size: .; j_call: TRBJ1-5; cdr3_aa: CASSPRPRDRELNQPQHF; cdr3_nt: TGTGCCAGCTCACCGCGACCCCGGGACAGGGAATTGAATCAGCCCCAGCATTTT
d_call: TRBD1; v_call: TRBV4-1; clone_size: .; j_call: TRBJ1-6; cdr3_aa: CASSQDSRPTGDSTPLHF; cdr3_nt: TGCGCCAGCAGCCAAGATAGTCGGCCTACAGGGGACAGTACACCCCTCCACTTT
d_call: TRBD2; v_call: TRBV7-9; clone_size: .; j_call: TRBJ2-3; cdr3_aa: CASSFSGGSDTQYF; cdr3_nt: TGTGCCAGCAGCTTCTCGGGGGGGTCAGATACGCAGTATTTT
d_call: TRBD2; v_call: TRBV7-9; clone_size: .; j_call: TRBJ2-3; cdr3_aa: CASSFSGTSGTSTDTQYF; cdr3_nt: TGTGCCAGCAGCTTCTCCGGGACTAGCGGCACTAGCACAGATACGCAGTATTTT
d_call: .; v_call: TRBV4-3; clone_size: .; j_call: TRBJ1-1; cdr3_aa: CASSQDRAVGTEAFF; cdr3_nt: TGCGCCAGCAGCCAAGACAGGGCGGTGGGTACTGAAGCTTTCTTT
d_call: TRBD2; v_call: TRBV19; clone_size: once; j_call: TRBJ2-1; cdr3_aa: CASSRSASGEYEQFF; cdr3_nt: TGTGCCAGTTCGCGTTCGGCTAGCGGGGAGTATGAGCAGTTCTTC
d_call: .; v_call: TRBV18; clone_size: .; j_call: TRBJ2-5; cdr3_aa: CASSLRGREETQYF; cdr3_nt: TGTGCCAGCTCCCTCAGGGGACGTGAAGAGACCCAGTACTTC
d_call: .; v_call: TRBV19; clone_size: .; j_call: TRBJ1-1; cdr3_aa: CASSLTPEGPEAFF; cdr3_nt: TGTGCCAGTAGTTTGACACCGGAGGGACCTGAAGCTTTCTTT
d_call: .; v_call: TRBV19; clone_size: once; j_call: TRBJ1-4; cdr3_aa: CASSLRGAGLNEKLFF; cdr3_nt: TGTGCCAGTTCTCTCCGGGGGGCAGGACTTAATGAAAAACTGTTTTTT
d_call: TRBD1; v_call: TRBV11-3; clone_size: .; j_call: TRBJ2-5; cdr3_aa: CASSPRQGGETQYF; cdr3_nt: TGTGCCAGCAGCCCGCGACAGGGCGGGGAGACCCAGTACTTC
d_call: .; v_call: TRBV6-2/TRBV6-3; clone_size: .; j_call: TRBJ1-1; cdr3_aa: CASSYLLTGVPEAFF; cdr3_nt: TGTGCCAGCAGTTACCTCCTAACAGGCGTTCCTGAAGCTTTCTTT
d_call: .; v_call: TRBV9; clone_size: .; j_call: TRBJ2-5; cdr3_aa: CASSVDGSKIETQYF; cdr3_nt: TGTGCCAGCAGCGTAGATGGCAGTAAAATAGAGACCCAGTACTTC
d_call: .; v_call: TRBV21-1; clone_size: .; j_call: TRBJ1-2; cdr3_aa: CASSPILGGTSKSYYGYTF; cdr3_nt: TGTGCCAGCAGCCCAATTCTGGGGGGGACCTCTAAAAGCTACTATGGCTACACCTTC
d_call: .; v_call: TRBV11-3; clone_size: .; j_call: TRBJ2-7; cdr3_aa: CASSPSGTTSYEQYF; cdr3_nt: TGTGCCAGCAGCCCAAGTGGCACCACCTCCTACGAGCAGTACTTC
d_call: TRBD1; v_call: TRBV5-4; clone_size: .; j_call: TRBJ2-1; cdr3_aa: CASSLRDRGSHEQFF; cdr3_nt: TGTGCCAGCAGCTTGCGGGACAGGGGATCGCATGAGCAGTTCTTC
d_call: .; v_call: TRBV7-8; clone_size: .; j_call: TRBJ2-4; cdr3_aa: CASSWTEAKNIQYF; cdr3_nt: TGTGCCAGCAGCTGGACAGAAGCCAAAAACATTCAGTACTTC
d_call: .; v_call: TRBV9; clone_size: .; j_call: TRBJ1-5; cdr3_aa: CASSPWDLPNQPQHF; cdr3_nt: TGTGCCAGCAGCCCCTGGGACTTGCCAAATCAGCCCCAGCATTTT
d_call: .; v_call: TRBV5-1; clone_size: .; j_call: TRBJ2-5; cdr3_aa: CASSSGEGEETQYF; cdr3_nt: TGCGCCAGCAGCTCCGGTGAAGGGGAAGAGACCCAGTACTTC
d_call: .; v_call: TRBV7-6; clone_size: .; j_call: TRBJ2-5; cdr3_aa: CASSLRLEETQYF; cdr3_nt: TGTGCCAGCAGCTTACGGTTGGAAGAGACCCAGTACTTC
d_call: .; v_call: TRBV11-2; clone_size: .; j_call: TRBJ2-1; cdr3_aa: CASSSTIGGTDEQFF; cdr3_nt: TGTGCCAGCAGCTCCACAATCGGGGGTACCGATGAGCAGTTCTTC
d_call: .; v_call: TRBV6-1; clone_size: .; j_call: TRBJ2-7; cdr3_aa: CASSEYGLHYEQYF; cdr3_nt: TGTGCCAGCAGTGAGTATGGACTCCACTACGAGCAGTACTTC
d_call: .; v_call: TRBV6-1; clone_size: few; j_call: TRBJ2-1; cdr3_aa: CASSEAGGAGGNEQFF; cdr3_nt: TGTGCCAGCAGTGAAGCTGGGGGGGCCGGAGGCAATGAGCAGTTCTTC
d_call: .; v_call: TRBV2; clone_size: .; j_call: TRBJ1-6; cdr3_aa: CASSEGGLAYSPLHF; cdr3_nt: TGTGCCAGCAGTGAAGGAGGTCTGGCATATTCACCCCTCCACTTT
d_call: TRBD1; v_call: TRBV28; clone_size: few; j_call: TRBJ1-2; cdr3_aa: CASRSGTAYGYTF; cdr3_nt: TGTGCCAGCAGGTCGGGGACAGCCTATGGCTACACCTTC
d_call: .; v_call: TRBV9; clone_size: .; j_call: TRBJ1-3; cdr3_aa: CASSPVPSSGNTIYF; cdr3_nt: TGTGCCAGCAGCCCCGTTCCCAGCTCTGGAAACACCATATATTTT
d_call: .; v_call: TRBV9; clone_size: .; j_call: TRBJ2-3; cdr3_aa: CASSGGQSTDTQYF; cdr3_nt: TGTGCCAGCAGCGGGGGGCAAAGCACAGATACGCAGTATTTT
d_call: .; v_call: TRBV3-1/TRBV3-2; clone_size: .; j_call: TRBJ2-2; cdr3_aa: CASSQERVTNTGELFF; cdr3_nt: TGTGCCAGCAGCCAAGAGAGGGTCACGAACACCGGGGAGCTGTTTTTT
d_call: TRBD2; v_call: TRBV5-4; clone_size: few; j_call: TRBJ2-2; cdr3_aa: CASSAGTSGPTGELFF; cdr3_nt: TGTGCCAGCAGCGCCGGGACTAGCGGGCCCACCGGGGAGCTGTTTTTT
d_call: .; v_call: TRBV29-1; clone_size: .; j_call: TRBJ2-7; cdr3_aa: CSVATGYEQYF; cdr3_nt: TGCAGCGTTGCAACAGGCTACGAGCAGTACTTC
d_call: .; v_call: TRBV19; clone_size: once; j_call: TRBJ1-6; cdr3_aa: CASTSHPRGGNSPLHF; cdr3_nt: TGTGCCAGTACCTCGCACCCACGCGGTGGGAATTCACCCCTCCACTTT
d_call: .; v_call: TRBV4-1; clone_size: .; j_call: TRBJ1-1; cdr3_aa: CASSQDFRGGTEAFF; cdr3_nt: TGCGCCAGCAGCCAAGACTTTAGGGGTGGCACTGAAGCTTTCTTT
d_call: TRBD1; v_call: TRBV29-1; clone_size: .; j_call: TRBJ2-6; cdr3_aa: CSAGTTGAGANVLTF; cdr3_nt: TGCAGCGCCGGGACCACAGGGGCTGGGGCCAACGTCCTGACTTTC
d_call: TRBD1; v_call: TRBV7-7; clone_size: few; j_call: TRBJ2-5; cdr3_aa: CASSFSGQGQETQYF; cdr3_nt: TGTGCTAGCAGCTTTTCGGGACAGGGTCAAGAGACCCAGTACTTC